This T cell receptor beta chain derives from a study of beta chain features in type 1 diabetes. General study points: People with Type 1 diabetes carried modestly yet significantly shorter TCRB CDR3s in all four CD4+ subsets. Patients and controls would be equally affected if PCR favored shorter templates.

This clone was picked up a small number of times. No antigen is known for it. What was sequenced were expressed TCRB transcripts, since all of the isolated RNA had been reverse transcribed. Clones were sequenced by immunoSEQ multiplex PCR, and TCRdb holds only the in-frame ones, with some missing. This table has approximately 150,000 clones, around 13% appearing once. The CDR3 covers 12 residues. Germline loops: CDR1 SQVTM, CDR2 ANQGSEA. With 3 bases removed from V and 5 bases from J, the gap between germline ends came to 10 bases. Markers CD45RO/CCR7/CD25/CD127/CD95/CD27 served to sort CD4+ naive, central memory, regulatory and stem cell-like memory cells.

This TCR was sampled from a man aged 18 to 29 with type 1 diabetes. This chain links TRBV29-1 with TRBJ1-2; possible D gene TRBD1, 5 bases. Sequencing was done on a sample of central memory CD4+ T cells from blood. CDR3 nucleotide sequence: TGCAGCGTTGACGGGACTGTATATGGCTACACCTTC. It specifies CSVDGTVYGYTF.